The 22 T cell receptor beta chains listed next were all sequenced from one sample in a study of cytomegalovirus exposure and HLA in healthy donors (TCRdb year 2017). Libraries were built with the immunoSEQ multiplex PCR assay. The multiplex PCR relied on a mix of 60 forward primers for TCR Vbeta segments and 13 reverse primers for TCR Jbeta segments. As stored in TCRdb, this immuneACCESS dataset retains in-frame rearrangements with V and J assigned. A fraction of the clones does not appear; measured against another copy, unresolved V genes explain less than half of the discrepancy, and the remainder lacks a known reason. This sample holds some 170,000 clones; roughly 77% were observed only once. About 4.3% of the sample belongs to the ten largest clones. Material for sequencing was PBMCs. The receptors were sampled from a man aged 18 to 30 in good health and CMV-seropositive.

The chain couples TRBV5-1 to TRBJ1-2; 7 nucleotides agree with TRBD1. The germline V gene has CDR1 SGHRS and CDR2 YFSETQ. This CDR3 region has 13 residues. With 6 bases clipped from V and 3 bases from J, the junction kept 5 bases outside the gene matches. CDR3 nucleotides: TGCGCCAGCAACCTCGACAGGGACTATGGCTACACCTTC. Translated, it gives CASNLDRDYGYTF. Full variable domain (missing parts from reference TRBV5-1 and TRBJ1-2): KAGVTQTPRYLIKTRGQQVTLSCSPISGHRSVSWYQQTPGQGLQFLFEYFSETQRNKGNFPGRFSGRQFSNSRSEMNVSTLELGDSALYLCASNLDRDYGYTFGSGTRLTVV.

The genes are TRBV27 and TRBJ1-2, with 7 bases fitting TRBD1. The CDR3 runs 14 residues. J was trimmed by 6 bases and V by 5 bases; bases with no gene match: 9. CDR1 is MNHEY and CDR2 is SMNVEV in the germline V gene (reference sequence). CDR3 sequence (DNA): TGTGCCAGCAGTGCAGACTTCAGGGGGGATGGCTACACCTTC. This codes for CASSADFRGDGYTF.

The chain couples TRBV28 to TRBJ1-5, with TRBD1 matching over 7 bases. Germline V gene data show CDR1 as MDHEN and CDR2 as SYDVKM. CDR3 length: 15 amino acids. J gave up 2 bases and V 5 bases, and 6 bases lay outside the gene matches. CDR3 amino acids: CASSPPGQRNQPQHF. CDR3 bases: TGTGCCAGCAGTCCACCGGGACAGCGCAATCAGCCCCAGCATTTT.

The DNA for the CDR3 is TGTGCCACCAAGATGCGCCCAGCGGAACCCGACTTACACACAGATACGCAGTATTTT. Its protein is CATKMRPAEPDLHTDTQYF. V and J are TRBV2 and TRBJ2-3; possible D gene TRBD2, 5 bases. Trimming removed 10 bases from V and 2 bases from J, with 31 bases in between. The CDR3 loop spans 19 amino acids. In germline, CDR1 is SNHLY, CDR2 FYNNEI.

This chain links TRBV5-1 with TRBJ1-2; maybe TRBD1 (5 bases). Germline CDR1 and CDR2: SGHRS and YFSETQ. V gave up 7 bases and J gave up 4 bases, with 20 bases separating them. CDR3 length equals 15 residues. In nucleotides, the CDR3 is TGCGCCAGCGCTTGGGCGGGATCGGACATCTATGGCTACACCTTC. Translating gives CASAWAGSDIYGYTF.

The genes are TRBV28 and TRBJ1-5; 9 nucleotides align to TRBD1. Germline V gene data show CDR1 as MDHEN and CDR2 as SYDVKM. The junction had 6 bases not matched to a gene; V was cut back by 5 bases and J by 4 bases. The CDR3 runs 15 residues. CDR3 sequence: CASSATTGGNQPQHF. In DNA form, the CDR3 reads TGTGCCAGCAGTGCGACGACAGGGGGGAATCAGCCCCAGCATTTT.

V gene TRBV7-9 combines with J gene TRBJ1-2, with 7 nucleotides matching TRBD1. CDR1 is SEHNR and CDR2 is FQNEAQ in the germline V gene (reference sequence). V gave up 2 bases and J gave up 4 bases; unmatched junction bases: 16. This CDR3 is 18 amino acids long. This CDR3 is CASSLTPTNRGPLYGYTF. For the CDR3, the DNA is TGTGCCAGCAGCTTAACGCCCACTAACAGGGGCCCCCTCTATGGCTACACCTTC.

This sequence joins TRBV9 and TRBJ2-5; tentatively, D is TRBD2 (5 bases). V lost 0 bases to trimming and J lost 5 bases, with 11 bases between them. CDR1 is SGDLS, CDR2 YYNGEE, per germline. The CDR3 spans 14 residues. As DNA, the CDR3 is TGTGCCAGCAGCGTAGCAGGCGGGTTCGAGACCCAGTACTTC. Encoded protein: CASSVAGGFETQYF.

V gene TRBV7-3 combines with J gene TRBJ2-3; 9 bases agree with TRBD2. The CDR3 is 17 amino acids. Per germline, CDR1 SGHTA and CDR2 FQGTGA. The V segment lost 0 bases and the J segment 3 bases; nucleotides outside the gene matches: 7. The CDR3 nucleotides are TGTGCCAGCAGCTTAACCGCCGGGCTAGCGGGGACAGATACGCAGTATTTT. Translated, it gives CASSLTAGLAGTDTQYF.

V usage is TRBV5-6 and J usage is TRBJ1-2; TRBD1 aligns across 7 bases. CDR3 size: 16 residues. Trimming cost V 0 bases and J 2 bases; bases outside gene matches: 7. The germline V gene encodes CDR1 SGHDT and CDR2 YYEEEE. CDR3 residues: CASSLDKGAGNYGYTF. Here the CDR3 DNA reads TGTGCCAGCAGCTTGGATAAGGGGGCGGGGAACTATGGCTACACCTTC.

In DNA, the CDR3 is TGTGCCAGCAGGCGATCTTGGCGGGAGTACAATGAGCAGTTCTTC. Translated: CASRRSWREYNEQFF. The chain couples TRBV6-5 to TRBJ2-1; 7 nucleotides agree with TRBD2. The CDR3 has 15 residues. Germline values: CDR1 MNHEY, CDR2 SVGAGI. V trimming: 6 bases; J trimming: 4 bases; junction bases outside the gene matches: 9.

The rearrangement uses TRBV2 and TRBJ2-7; D may be TRBD1 (6 bases). Germline CDR1 SNHLY, CDR2 FYNNEI. V lost 5 bases to trimming and J lost 4 bases, with 12 bases between them. This CDR3 is built from 13 residues. The CDR3 loop reads CASSRQALYEQYV. CDR3 DNA: TGTGCCAGCAGTCGACAGGCCCTTTACGAGCAGTACGTC.

The chain combines TRBV7-9 with TRBJ2-2; the match to TRBD1 covers 7 bases. Germline V gene lookup returns CDR1 SEHNR and CDR2 FQNEAQ (reference sequence). CDR3 length: 17 amino acids. The J segment lost 1 base and the V segment lost 1 base, leaving 6 bases of the junction unmatched. The CDR3 sequence is CASSLGLGQLNTGELFF. The CDR3 DNA reads as TGTGCCAGCAGCTTAGGATTGGGACAGCTGAACACCGGGGAGCTGTTTTTT.

CDR3 protein: CASLAGANVLTF. The CDR3 DNA is TGTGCCAGTTTGGCCGGGGCCAACGTCCTGACTTTC. The chain employs TRBV19 and TRBJ2-6; D unclear. V lost 8 bases, J lost 4 bases, and 6 bases lay in between. This CDR3 comprises 12 residues. Germline V gene data show CDR1 as LNHDA and CDR2 as SQIVND (reference sequence).

The sample holds a few counts of this clone. V usage is TRBV4-1 and J usage is TRBJ2-1; TRBD1 matches 12 bases. J gave up 8 bases and V 0 bases, and 8 bases lay outside the gene matches. Germline V gives CDR1 MGHRA, CDR2 YSYEKL. The length of the CDR3 is 17 residues. The CDR3 sequence: CASSQDSIGTGGYEQFF. In DNA, the CDR3 is TGCGCCAGCAGCCAAGATAGTATCGGGACAGGGGGCTATGAGCAGTTCTTC.

V and J are TRBV5-1 and TRBJ2-2; TRBD1 aligns across 7 bases. With V trimmed by 4 bases and J by 0 bases, 6 bases remained unmatched. Germline CDR1 reads SGHRS; CDR2 reads YFSETQ. This CDR3 has 16 amino acids. CDR3 coding DNA: TGCGCCAGCAGCCCAGCCGGGACAGCGAACACCGGGGAGCTGTTTTTT. This codes for CASSPAGTANTGELFF.

J is TRBJ2-3 and V is TRBV5-1; 10 bases agree with TRBD2. CDR1 SGHRS and CDR2 YFSETQ come from the germline V gene. The CDR3 spans 15 residues. Trimming cost V 3 bases and J 6 bases; bases outside gene matches: 7. CDR3 in amino acids: CASSSTSGDTDTQYF. DNA of the CDR3: TGCGCCAGCAGCTCTACTAGCGGGGACACGGATACGCAGTATTTT.

Worth noting for this clone: Different DNA sequences within this sample yield the same CDR3. The chain combines TRBV5-1 with TRBJ1-1, with TRBD1 matching over 7 bases. Germline V gene data show CDR1 as SGHRS and CDR2 as YFSETQ. Trimming removed 0 bases from V and 5 bases from J; junction bases left unmatched: 1. The CDR3 runs to 13 residues. The CDR3 region has the DNA TGCGCCAGCAGCTTGGACAGGGGAACTGAAGCTTTCTTT. Its protein is CASSLDRGTEAFF.

The chain uses TRBV7-2 and TRBJ2-1; tentatively, D is TRBD2 (6 bases). This CDR3 spans 14 amino acids. Trimming pared 1 base from V and 8 bases from J, leaving 12 bases between. Germline CDR1 reads SGHTA; CDR2 reads FQGNSA. CDR3 nucleotide sequence: TGTGCCAGCAGCTTAGACGGGAGATTCGATGAGCAGTTCTTC. Protein sequence: CASSLDGRFDEQFF.

The chain employs TRBV5-4 and TRBJ1-6; 11 bases line up with TRBD1. From germline, CDR1 is SGHNT and CDR2 YYREEE (reference sequence). Germline trimming cut 1 base from V and 1 base from J; bases unmatched to any gene: 7. The CDR3 length is 19 residues. DNA for the CDR3: TGTGCCAGCAGCTTGCCGGGACAGGGGGTCTCTTCCTATAATTCACCCCTCCACTTT. Translating it yields CASSLPGQGVSSYNSPLHF.

For the CDR3, the DNA is TGTGCCTGGAGTGTAAGGGGGACGGCTAGATCACCCCTCCACTTT. Its protein is CAWSVRGTARSPLHF. V and J are TRBV30 and TRBJ1-6; D possibly corresponds to TRBD1 (6 bases). Trimming removed 0 bases at V and 10 bases at J, with 16 bases between. The CDR3 extends over 15 amino acids. Germline V gene data show CDR1 as GTSNPN and CDR2 as SVGIG (reference sequence).

The chain combines TRBV19 with TRBJ2-6; 9 bases map to TRBD1. Germline-derived CDR1 and CDR2 are LNHDA and SQIVND (reference sequence). Germline trimming cut 5 bases from V and 2 bases from J; bases unmatched to any gene: 10. CDR3 length: 18 residues. DNA of the CDR3: TGTGCCAGTAGTGCCGCCGGGACAGGGAAGCCTGGGGCCAACGTCCTGACTTTC. This sequence encodes CASSAAGTGKPGANVLTF.